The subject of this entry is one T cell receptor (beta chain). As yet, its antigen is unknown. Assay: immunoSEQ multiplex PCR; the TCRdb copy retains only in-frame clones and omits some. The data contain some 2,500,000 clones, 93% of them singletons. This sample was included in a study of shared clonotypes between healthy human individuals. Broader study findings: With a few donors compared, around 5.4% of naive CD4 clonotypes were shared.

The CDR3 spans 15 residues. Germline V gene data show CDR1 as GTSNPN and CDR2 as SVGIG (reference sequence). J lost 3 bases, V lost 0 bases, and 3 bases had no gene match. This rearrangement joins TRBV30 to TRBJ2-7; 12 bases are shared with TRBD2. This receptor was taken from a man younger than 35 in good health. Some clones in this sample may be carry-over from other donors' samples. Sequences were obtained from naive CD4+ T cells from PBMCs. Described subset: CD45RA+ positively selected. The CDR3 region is CAWSVGLAGNYEQYF. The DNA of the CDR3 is TGTGCCTGGAGTGTAGGACTAGCGGGGAACTACGAGCAGTACTTC.